This entry lists 9 T cell receptor beta chains sequenced from one sample in a study of blood T cell repertoires in COVID-19. Here immunoSEQ multiplex PCR was the method, and the copy in TCRdb shows in-frame clones only, minus some. The sample yields a few hundred thousand clones, 80% to 90% seen once. The sequenced sample consisted of peripheral blood. Source of these receptors: a woman aged 30 to 39 with COVID-19, enrolled during active disease.

The chain couples TRBV19 to TRBJ2-1; D perhaps matches TRBD1 (5 bases). Germline V gene sequence: CDR1 LNHDA, CDR2 SQIVND (reference sequence). V shed 3 bases and J shed 6 bases, with 18 bases lying between them. The CDR3 has 16 amino acids. Written as DNA, the CDR3 is TGTGCCAGTAGTATTTCCCTGGGGCTAGTGTTCAATGAGCAGTTCTTC. Protein sequence: CASSISLGLVFNEQFF.

The chain is built from TRBV28 and TRBJ1-1; D is unclear. The CDR3 extends over 13 amino acids. V was pared by 5 bases and J by 2 bases, with 9 bases between. Looked up from germline, CDR1 is MDHEN and CDR2 is SYDVKM. As DNA, the CDR3 is TGTGCCAGCAGTCAACCAGTAAACACTGAAGCTTTCTTT. Translation: CASSQPVNTEAFF.

The CDR3 sequence is CASSLTGGEYEQYF. CDR3 coding DNA: TGTGCCAGCAGCTTAACAGGGGGCGAATACGAGCAGTACTTC. The V and J genes are TRBV11-3 and TRBJ2-7; 9 bases fit TRBD1. The CDR3 is 14 amino acids. Trimming took 2 bases from V and 4 from J; bases not matched to a gene: 3. Germline assignment: CDR1 SGHNT and CDR2 YENEEA.

CDR3 residues: CASSLGRDEKLFF. The CDR3 bases are TGCGCCAGCAGCTTGGGTCGGGATGAAAAACTGTTTTTT. The chain links TRBV5-1 to TRBJ1-4; the D is unclear. The germline V gene has CDR1 SGHRS and CDR2 YFSETQ. Deletions cut 0 bases from V and 6 bases from J, with 6 bases between. The CDR3 totals 13 residues.

This chain links TRBV19 with TRBJ2-5; D possibly corresponds to TRBD1 (6 bases). Germline V gene sequence: CDR1 LNHDA, CDR2 SQIVND (reference sequence). Trimming cost V 3 bases and J 1 base, with 12 bases left between them. The CDR3 covers 15 residues. The CDR3 bases are TGTGCCAGTAGTATCGTCACAGGGACCCAAGAGACCCAGTACTTC. Its translation is CASSIVTGTQETQYF.

The chain uses TRBV15 and TRBJ2-5; 11 nucleotides align to TRBD2. Germline V gene lookup returns CDR1 LNHNV and CDR2 YYDKDF (reference sequence). The CDR3 extends over 17 amino acids. V shed 2 bases, J shed 1 base, and the junction held 6 bases outside the gene matches. The CDR3 DNA follows: TGTGCCACCAGCAGATCGGGACTAGCGGACTTCCAAGAGACCCAGTACTTC. Amino acids: CATSRSGLADFQETQYF.

The sample holds a few counts of this clone. V gene TRBV2 combines with J gene TRBJ2-7; TRBD1 aligns across 7 bases. The CDR3 sequence is 12 residues long. Germline V gene lookup returns CDR1 SNHLY and CDR2 FYNNEI. V lost 5 bases to trimming and J lost 7 bases; unmatched junction nucleotides: 5. In DNA, the CDR3 is TGTGCCAGCAGTCAACAGGGGTATGAGCAGTACTTC. The encoded protein is CASSQQGYEQYF.

This chain connects TRBV13 to TRBJ2-7, with 7 bases aligning to TRBD2. CDR1 and CDR2 from the germline V gene are PRHDT and FYEKMQ (reference sequence). The trim removed 1 base at V and 4 bases at J, leaving 4 bases unmatched. The CDR3 has 14 residues. CDR3 coding DNA: TGTGCCAGCAGCTTAGCGGGGACTAAGTACGAGCAGTACTTC. Its translation is CASSLAGTKYEQYF. The whole variable domain, remainder taken from reference TRBV13 and TRBJ2-7, is AAGVIQSPRHLIKEKRETATLKCYPIPRHDTVYWYQQGPGQDPQFLISFYEKMQSDKGSIPDRFSAQQFSDYHSELNMSSLELGDSALYFCASSLAGTKYEQYFGPGTRLTVT.

The chain is built from TRBV30 and TRBJ1-2; weak D call: TRBD1 (5 bases). Germline CDR1 and CDR2: GTSNPN and SVGIG (reference sequence). Trimming cost V 1 base and J 13 bases, with 19 bases left between them. The CDR3 contains 13 residues. The CDR3 DNA follows: TGTGCCTGGAGTGCCTCAGGTCCGGGACTTCCCACCTTC. This gives the protein CAWSASGPGLPTF.